The 26 T cell receptor beta chains presented below share a single source sample, sequenced in a study of T cells in Graves' hyperthyroidism and ophthalmopathy. Using RNA transcripts as the source, TCR beta CDR3 regions were amplified. A first-round RT-PCR of the TCR CDR3 used the HTBI primer set. MiXCR was run by TCRdb on the multiplex PCR reads, yielding one entry per CDR3 protein. The sample has some 270,000 distinct CDR3 sequences; roughly 13% are singletons. The sample was blood. The receptors originated from a woman younger than 45 with Graves' hyperthyroidism that later progressed to Graves' ophthalmopathy.

This clonotype was counted at least ten times. The chain links TRBV20-1 to TRBJ2-5; D call uncertain. The CDR3 has 12 amino acids. CDR1 is DFQATT, CDR2 SNEGSKA, per germline (reference sequence). Trimming left V 6 bases short and J 0 bases short, with 8 bases between. The CDR3, as DNA: TGCAGTGCGAGACATTACCAAGAGACCCAGTACTTC. It specifies CSARHYQETQYF.

This clonotype was seen ten or more times. The rearrangement links TRBV20-1 to TRBJ2-3, with 7 positions matching TRBD2. Germline V gene lookup returns CDR1 DFQATT and CDR2 SNEGSKA (reference sequence). The V gene end was trimmed by 4 bases and the J gene end by 2 bases; junction bases not matched to a gene: 9. The length of the CDR3 is 15 residues. In DNA, the CDR3 is TGCAGTGCTATACCTCAAGCGGGGAACACAGATACGCAGTATTTT. This translates into CSAIPQAGNTDTQYF.

This clonotype was recorded many times. The chain recombines TRBV19 with TRBJ1-1; D unclear. The germline gives CDR1 LNHDA, CDR2 SQIVND (reference sequence). The germline V and J ends were trimmed by 4 bases and 4 bases, with 4 bases remaining between them. This CDR3 has 11 amino acids. CDR3 region: CASSRGTEAFF. The CDR3 DNA reads as TGTGCCAGTAGTAGGGGCACTGAAGCTTTCTTT.

This clonotype came up many times. CDR3 nucleotide sequence: TGTGCCAGCAGCTTATGGCGGGAGAACACTGAAGCTTTCTTT. Protein: CASSLWRENTEAFF. This chain uses TRBV13 with TRBJ1-1; D uncertain. The CDR3 is made up of 14 amino acids. V lost 2 bases, J lost 1 base, and 8 bases lay in between. Germline-derived CDR1 and CDR2 are PRHDT and FYEKMQ (reference sequence).

This clonotype has ten or more counts. The V gene is TRBV10-3, the J gene TRBJ1-6, with unresolved D. V was pared by 4 bases and J by 7 bases, with 8 bases between. Looked up from germline, CDR1 is ENHRY and CDR2 is SYGVKD. The CDR3 length is 13 residues. The CDR3 spells CAISGTGNSPLHF. For the CDR3, the DNA is TGTGCCATCAGTGGGACGGGGAATTCACCCCTCCACTTT.

This clonotype was counted a few times. The chain combines TRBV5-4 with TRBJ1-2; D ambiguous. V was trimmed by 3 bases and J by 0 bases, leaving 12 bases between them. Per the germline V gene, CDR1 is SGHNT and CDR2 is YYREEE (reference sequence). The CDR3 contains 15 residues. CDR3 residues: CASSSEGTANYGYTF. The CDR3 bases are TGTGCCAGCAGCTCTGAGGGAACAGCTAACTATGGCTACACCTTC.

In its sample, this clonotype was seen many times. This chain uses TRBV11-2 with TRBJ2-1, with TRBD2 matching over 10 bases. CDR3 length equals 14 residues. Germline values: CDR1 SGHAT, CDR2 FQNNGV. Trimming removed 5 bases from V and 7 bases from J; junction bases left unmatched: 5. CDR3: CASSEREGQNEQFF. The CDR3 bases are TGTGCCAGCAGCGAGCGGGAGGGTCAGAATGAGCAGTTCTTC.

Many counts were recorded for this clonotype. The V gene is TRBV11-2, the J gene TRBJ2-5; unclear D gene. Trimming stripped 1 base from V and 7 bases from J, with 16 bases between. Germline CDR1 is SGHAT and CDR2 is FQNNGV. CDR3 length: 15 residues. The CDR3, as DNA: TGTGCCAGCAGCTTAGCGGACCTGGCCGGTGGGACCCAGTACTTC. Protein: CASSLADLAGGTQYF.

This clonotype was recorded at least ten times. The chain joins TRBV11-1 to TRBJ2-7, with D possibly being TRBD2 (7 bases). Trimming stripped 5 bases from V and 6 bases from J, with 14 bases between. Germline V gives CDR1 SGHAT, CDR2 FQDESV (reference sequence). This CDR3 has 13 amino acids. CDR3: CASSQGGTTEQYF. As DNA, the CDR3 is TGTGCCAGCAGCCAAGGGGGGACTACCGAGCAGTACTTC.

The gene calls are TRBV6-1 and TRBJ2-4; 9 bases are a match to TRBD1. After removal of 2 bases from V and 5 bases from J, the junction contained 7 bases not matched to a gene. This CDR3 is built from 16 residues. The germline gives CDR1 MNHNS, CDR2 SASEGT. The CDR3 here is CASSENGWDRENIQYF. The CDR3 coding sequence is TGTGCCAGCAGTGAAAACGGCTGGGACAGGGAAAACATTCAGTACTTC.

This clonotype appeared many times. V gene TRBV7-8 combines with J gene TRBJ1-1; 7 nucleotides line up with TRBD1. CDR3 length equals 15 residues. The V and J ends lost 7 bases and 2 bases, in that order; junction bases with no gene match: 10. The germline V gene encodes CDR1 SGHVS and CDR2 FQNEAQ. CDR3 nucleotide sequence: TGTGCCAGCACCTGGGTCGGGACAGAAAACACTGAAGCTTTCTTT. Protein sequence: CASTWVGTENTEAFF.

Comment on this clonotype: A much larger clone differs from this one at a single base, so this may be a read error. The chain carries TRBV6-2 or TRBV6-3 and TRBJ2-7; the D gene is possibly TRBD2 (5 bases). This CDR3 spans 14 amino acids. Per germline, CDR1 MNHEY and CDR2 SVGEGT. With 3 bases removed from V and 7 bases from J, the gap between germline ends came to 16 bases. The CDR3 nucleotides read TGTGCCAGCAGTTATGTTTCTAGCTCTGGTGAGCAGTACTTC. This sequence encodes CASSYVSSSGEQYF.

In its sample, this clonotype was seen many times. This chain uses TRBV20-1 with TRBJ2-7; 10 nucleotides align to TRBD2. V shed 3 bases and J 6 bases; nucleotides not matched to a gene: 8. CDR3 length: 14 residues. Germline V lookup: CDR1 DFQATT, CDR2 SNEGSKA (reference sequence). The CDR3, as DNA: TGCAGTGCTAGGCGGCTAGCGGGAGATGGCGAGCAGTACTTC. Translated, it gives CSARRLAGDGEQYF.

In this sample, this clonotype turned up many times. The J gene is TRBJ2-7, the V gene TRBV12-3 or TRBV12-4; 13 bases line up with TRBD2. V shed 6 bases and J 3 bases; nucleotides not matched to a gene: 5. The CDR3 runs to 15 residues. CDR3 nucleotide sequence: TGTGCCAGCAGGAGACTAGCGGGAGGAGACTACGAGCAGTACTTC. This encodes CASRRLAGGDYEQYF.

In this sample, this clonotype turned up many times. V usage is TRBV28 and J usage is TRBJ1-5; 9 nucleotides agree with TRBD1. The V gene's germline CDR1 is MDHEN and CDR2 SYDVKM. V lost 5 bases to trimming and J lost 2 bases; unmatched junction nucleotides: 4. The length of the CDR3 is 15 residues. CDR3 bases: TGTGCCAGCAGTACGGGACAGGGTGGCAATCAGCCCCAGCATTTT. It codes for CASSTGQGGNQPQHF.

This clonotype was counted a few times. The genes are TRBV4-1 and TRBJ2-1, with D unresolved. CDR3 length: 15 residues. V was pared by 1 base and J by 3 bases, with 10 bases between. Germline assignment: CDR1 MGHRA and CDR2 YSYEKL. In DNA form, the CDR3 reads TGCGCCAGCAGCCAAGCAACGGGTCGCTACAATGAGCAGTTCTTC. Protein: CASSQATGRYNEQFF.

At least ten counts were recorded for this clonotype. Written as DNA, the CDR3 is TGTGCCAGCTCACCAGACCGGGACCTAAAAACAGATACGCAGTATTTT. Translated: CASSPDRDLKTDTQYF. This chain connects TRBV18 to TRBJ2-3, with D perhaps matching TRBD1 or TRBD2 (5 bases each). Germline lookup yields CDR1 KGHSH and CDR2 LQKENI. The CDR3 consists of 16 residues. Trimming took 2 bases from V and 3 from J, leaving 15 bases between them.

At least ten counts were recorded for this clonotype. The V gene is TRBV28, the J gene TRBJ1-2, with 9 positions matching TRBD1. The CDR3 loop spans 13 amino acids. Unmatched junction bases numbered 1, after V lost 4 bases and J lost 4 bases. Germline V CDR1 and CDR2: MDHEN, SYDVKM. The CDR3 spells CASSSTGGYGYTF. As DNA, the CDR3 is TGTGCCAGCAGTTCGACAGGGGGCTATGGCTACACCTTC.

As regards this clonotype: A much larger clone sits a single nucleotide away, making a read error possible. The chain joins TRBV29-1 to TRBJ2-5; 7 nucleotides align to TRBD1. Germline CDR1 SQVTM, CDR2 ANQGSEA. The CDR3 loop spans 13 amino acids. The DNA of the CDR3 is TGCAACGGGCGCAGGGGGATAGGGGAGACCCAGTACTTC. It translates to CNGRRGIGETQYF. The full variable domain, in which reference TRBV29-1 and TRBJ2-5 provide the parts outside the CDR3, is SAVISQKPSRDICQRGTSLTIQCQVDSQVTMMFWYRQQPGQSLTLIATANQGSEATYESGFVIDKFPISRPNLTFSTLTVSNMSPEDSSIYLCNGRRGIGETQYFGPGTRLLVL.

This chain joins TRBV10-3 and TRBJ2-7; D may be TRBD2 (6 bases). This CDR3 contains 14 residues. Germline V CDR1 and CDR2: ENHRY, SYGVKD. V lost 3 bases, J lost 3 bases, and 12 bases lay in between. CDR3 nucleotide sequence: TGTGCCATCAGTGAAGCCCGCGGGGTCTACGAGCAGTACTTC. Protein product: CAISEARGVYEQYF.

This clonotype was picked up a small number of times. This rearrangement joins TRBV15 to TRBJ2-7, with TRBD1 as a possible D gene (6 bases). CDR3 length equals 14 residues. The V gene's germline CDR1 is LNHNV and CDR2 YYDKDF (reference sequence). With 0 bases removed from V and 4 bases from J, the gap between germline ends came to 10 bases. CDR3 amino acids: CATSREVQGYEQYF. The DNA of the CDR3 is TGTGCCACCAGCAGAGAGGTACAGGGATACGAGCAGTACTTC.

This clonotype was recorded at least ten times. The V gene is TRBV28, the J gene TRBJ1-1; a possible D gene is TRBD1 (6 bases). This CDR3 has 18 residues. The ends were cut back, 6 bases at V and 0 bases at J, with 23 bases in the middle. CDR1 and CDR2 from the germline V gene are MDHEN and SYDVKM. Written as DNA, the CDR3 is TGTGCCAGCAGCAGTCGGGGGGCTTGGGGGAAGATGAACACTGAAGCTTTCTTT. It yields the protein CASSSRGAWGKMNTEAFF.

This chain connects TRBV12-3 or TRBV12-4 to TRBJ1-6; D is possibly TRBD1 (5 bases). The V and J ends lost 6 bases and 10 bases respectively, with 16 bases between them. This CDR3 comprises 14 residues. The CDR3 DNA reads TGTGCCAGCAGCCCCCGTTTTGGGGACTCACCCCTCCACTTT. Translating it yields CASSPRFGDSPLHF.

Many counts were recorded for this clonotype. The gene calls are TRBV6-6 and TRBJ2-7, with a possible D match to TRBD2 (6 bases). V lost 2 bases to trimming and J lost 0 bases, with 17 bases between them. Germline V CDR1 and CDR2: MNHNY, SVGAGI (reference sequence). This CDR3 comprises 17 residues. CDR3 DNA sequence: TGTGCCAGCAGTTACCGGGGAGGTGGTTGGAGCTCCTACGAGCAGTACTTC. The encoded protein is CASSYRGGGWSSYEQYF.

In its sample, this clonotype was seen many times. This rearrangement joins TRBV28 to TRBJ1-6, with TRBD1 identical over 7 bases. The CDR3 length is 14 residues. The junction had 0 bases not matched to a gene; V was cut back by 2 bases and J by 5 bases. In germline, CDR1 is MDHEN, CDR2 SYDVKM. The CDR3 loop reads CASSLDRDNSPLHF. The CDR3 region has the DNA TGTGCCAGCAGTTTAGACAGGGATAATTCACCCCTCCACTTT.

This clonotype was recorded at least ten times. The chain joins TRBV6-1 to TRBJ2-1; TRBD2 matches at 8 bases. Germline lookup yields CDR1 MNHNS and CDR2 SASEGT. Losses at the gene ends were 9 bases for V and 3 bases for J; bases not matched to a gene: 4. This CDR3 is built from 13 residues. The CDR3 nucleotides are TGTGCCAGTAGCGGGATTCTCTACAATGAGCAGTTCTTC. This translates into CASSGILYNEQFF.